This TCR beta chain was observed in a study of T cell responses to AZD1222 COVID-19 vaccine (dated by TCRdb to the early 2020s). About the study as a whole: AZD1222 recipients with second doses at about 4 weeks or about 12 weeks were pooled, because spike-specific TCR depth and breadth did not differ between schedules. TCR sequencing was performed for about 250 trial participants, of whom about 210 were given two doses of AZD1222 and around 25 were given two doses of MenACWY control vaccine. Trial participants were enrolled by age into subgroups of 18-55, 56-69 and 70-plus years, and approximately 150, 30 and 60 TCR-sequenced participants, respectively, were included in these subgroups.

As regards this clone: Its target antigen remains unknown. There are no base qualities to consult, and no much larger clone falls within one base.

Based on the germline V gene, the CDR1 and CDR2 sequences are LGHNA and YNFKEQ. From the cysteine up to the phenylalanine, the CDR3 has a length of 12 residues. The sequence is cut down to CDR3 DNA, 36 bases in frame from base 1. V lost 5 bases and J lost 5 bases, and the count of bases not matched to a germline gene is 2. The meaning of the sample's time point label: baseline before first vaccination. Samples from vaccinated people were obtained from the UK trials COV001 and COV002, which included a single-blind randomized controlled phase 2/3 trial of AZD1222 (ChAdOx1 nCoV-19) in healthy adults. Trial participant PBMC samples were collected at day 0 and day 28 after the second dose for TCRbeta chain sequencing. The CDR3 regions of human TCRbeta chains were analyzed by immunosequencing. The published analysis was carried out like this. TCRs in the repertoires were matched against a reference library of SARS-CoV-2-specific TCRs that had been generated with the MIRA antigen-specificity platform. Breadth was defined as the fraction of unique TCRs that were SARS-CoV-2-associated, and depth was defined as the fraction of total T cells that were SARS-CoV-2-associated. Each spike-specific TCR was assigned to its reactive spike region and to a CD4 or CD8 class using the MIRA data. Log10-transformed breadth and depth values were compared by one-way ANOVA with Sidak's multiple comparisons tests. TCRdb took this table from immuneACCESS and kept in-frame rearrangements with V and J called. Such tables lack part of the clones; where checked against another copy, unresolved V genes explain under half of the gap, and the rest is unexplained. That table supplies the V and J calls and clone size; D and trimming were determined from the DNA. For this sample the table gives approximately 98,000 clones, of which about 86% were detected only once. The ten biggest clones cover 2.5% to 4% of the sample.

What the work shows at the level of the full study, not this receptor alone: In the small 56-69-year group, the increase in depth fell short of significance, most likely because of low power. Participants were mostly white British, with more females than males. The authors suggested clonal diversity may have been underestimated. Epitopes outside the regions mutated in the B.1.351 and B.1.1.7 variants were reportedly recognized by nearly half of the unique spike-specific TCRs. Conclusions about previously exposed vaccinees were limited because only a handful of AZD1222 recipients were SARS-CoV-2 seropositive at baseline. A significant rise in spike-specific TCR breadth and depth was observed after two AZD1222 doses relative to day 0 and relative to MenACWY recipients. Because no day 14 peak-response samples were available, the repertoires could be characterized only after the peak T cell response. The vaccine-associated CD4 TCRs covered the entire spike protein, and the dominant responses fell in regions 160-218 and 743-854.

The sample consisted of peripheral blood, taken on day 0 of AZD1222 vaccination. The V gene is TRBV4-2 and the J gene is TRBJ1-1; TRBD1 lines up with 7 middle nucleotides. This clonotype was obtained from an adult in good health. The bases are TGTGCCAGCAGCGCGGGACAGACTGAAGCTTTCTTT. This encodes CASSAGQTEAFF.